These 8 T cell receptor beta chains originate from one sample sequenced in a study of cytomegalovirus exposure and HLA in healthy donors. The primer mix had 60 Vbeta and 13 Jbeta primers. The repertoire was sequenced with immunoSEQ multiplex PCR; TCRdb's copy has only in-frame clones and lacks some. The sample consists of roughly 130,000 clones, about four fifths of them appearing once. Sequenced material: PBMCs. Every receptor here comes from a man between 25 and 39 years old in good health and CMV-seronegative.

The rearrangement links TRBV19 to TRBJ1-5, with TRBD1 matching over 8 bases. The CDR3 consists of 17 residues. V shed 6 bases and J 3 bases; nucleotides not matched to a gene: 13. Germline CDR1 is LNHDA and CDR2 is SQIVND (reference sequence). CDR3 sequence: CASRGWARTGNNQPQHF. CDR3 coding DNA: TGTGCCAGTAGAGGGTGGGCTAGGACAGGGAACAATCAGCCCCAGCATTTT.

This clone was observed a handful of times. The chain combines TRBV5-4 with TRBJ2-7; perhaps TRBD1 as D (6 bases). Trimming took 3 bases from V and 0 from J, leaving 7 bases between them. The CDR3 spans 13 residues. Germline CDR1 is SGHNT and CDR2 is YYREEE (reference sequence). The CDR3 protein is CASSSDSSYEQYF. CDR3 nucleotides: TGTGCCAGCAGCTCGGACAGCTCCTACGAGCAGTACTTC.

The J gene is TRBJ1-5, the V gene TRBV6-6; perhaps TRBD1 as D (6 bases). V lost 4 bases and J lost 5, with 9 bases in between. The CDR3 loop spans 13 amino acids. Germline lookup yields CDR1 MNHNY and CDR2 SVGAGI (reference sequence). CDR3 coding DNA: TGTGCCAGCAGTTTGCAGGGGCATCAGCCCCAGCATTTT. This translates into CASSLQGHQPQHF.

V and J are TRBV9 and TRBJ2-5; D is perhaps TRBD2 (6 bases). CDR1 SGDLS and CDR2 YYNGEE come from the germline V gene. Trimming removed 4 bases at V and 5 bases at J, with 12 bases between. The CDR3 runs 13 residues. The CDR3 spells CASSPDSGETQYF. Here the CDR3 DNA reads TGTGCCAGCAGCCCTGACAGCGGGGAGACCCAGTACTTC.

V gene TRBV2 combines with J gene TRBJ2-3; 8 bases agree with TRBD2. Germline-derived CDR1 and CDR2 are SNHLY and FYNNEI. This CDR3 has 18 residues. The V gene end was trimmed by 6 bases and the J gene end by 4 bases; junction bases not matched to a gene: 18. DNA of the CDR3: TGTGCCAGCAGACCTCTGGGTGGACGGGAGGGTCGGGCAGATACGCAGTATTTT. Protein sequence: CASRPLGGREGRADTQYF.

The chain is built from TRBV19 and TRBJ2-5, with D hard to call. The CDR3 is 14 amino acids. Germline lookup yields CDR1 LNHDA and CDR2 SQIVND (reference sequence). Trimming took 2 bases from V and 6 from J, leaving 13 bases between them. The CDR3 DNA sequence: TGTGCCAGTAGTATATCTGGGCAGCAACAGACCCAGTACTTC. Its translation is CASSISGQQQTQYF.

V usage is TRBV5-6 and J usage is TRBJ2-7; 14 positions match TRBD2. J gave up 3 bases and V 2 bases, and 4 bases lay outside the gene matches. CDR1 is SGHDT and CDR2 is YYEEEE in the germline V gene. The CDR3 covers 16 residues. The CDR3: CASSFWTSGRLYEQYF. The CDR3 DNA reads as TGTGCCAGCAGCTTTTGGACTAGCGGGAGGCTCTACGAGCAGTACTTC.

This clone was detected a few times. The V call is TRBV7-2, the J call TRBJ2-3; 7 bases are shared with TRBD2. This CDR3 is 16 amino acids long. V shed 2 bases, J shed 3 bases, and the junction held 8 bases outside the gene matches. The V gene's germline CDR1 is SGHTA and CDR2 FQGNSA. The chain's CDR3 is CASSLNGAGVTDTQYF. The CDR3 nucleotides read TGTGCCAGCAGCTTAAACGGCGCGGGAGTTACAGATACGCAGTATTTT. The full variable domain, with the rest looked up from reference TRBV7-2 and TRBJ2-3, is GAGVSQSPSNKVTEKGKDVELRCDPISGHTALYWYRQSLGQGLEFLIYFQGNSAPDKSGLPSDRFSAERTGGSVSTLTIQRTQQEDSAVYLCASSLNGAGVTDTQYFGPGTRLTVL.